One and the same sample provided the 25 T cell receptor beta chains below, sequenced in a study of tumor-infiltrating lymphocytes in oesophageal squamous cell carcinoma. Via MiXCR, TCRdb re-called the PCR reads, giving one row per CDR3 protein. The sample includes 15,000 to 20,000 distinct CDR3 sequences, 40% to 45% of them seen just once. The sequencing input was blood. These receptor sequences come from a female donor with esophageal squamous cell carcinoma.

The V call is TRBV24-1, the J call TRBJ2-3, with 12 bases aligning to TRBD2. The V segment lost 6 bases and the J segment 1 base; nucleotides outside the gene matches: 4. The germline V gene has CDR1 KGHDR and CDR2 SFDVKD. This CDR3 is 16 amino acids long. CDR3: CATSTRLAGGTDTQYF. CDR3 DNA sequence: TGTGCCACCAGTACCCGACTAGCGGGAGGCACAGATACGCAGTATTTT.

The V gene is TRBV11-3, the J gene TRBJ2-5; possible D gene TRBD1, 5 bases. V gave up 1 base and J gave up 4 bases, with 16 bases separating them. The CDR3 is 16 amino acids. Germline assignment: CDR1 SGHNT and CDR2 YENEEA. The CDR3 is CASSLVSWGKSETQYF. The CDR3 nucleotides read TGTGCCAGCAGCTTAGTGTCGTGGGGCAAGTCAGAGACCCAGTACTTC.

Comment on this clonotype: At one boundary the junction diverges from the germline segment, which might be a read error. The chain carries TRBV28 and TRBJ2-4; no clear D. Germline V gene sequence: CDR1 MDHEN, CDR2 SYDVKM. The CDR3 has 10 residues. In nucleotides, the CDR3 is TGTGCCAGCAGTTTCATGGAGCTTATCTTC. Its translation is CASSFMELIF. Combining the CDR3 with reference TRBV28 and TRBJ2-4 gives the whole variable domain DVKVTQSSRYLVKRTGEKVFLECVQDMDHENMFWYRQDPGLGLRLIYFSYDVKMKEKGDIPEGYSVSREKKERFSLILESASTNQTSMYLCASSFMELIFGAGTRLSVL.

Only one count was recorded for this clonotype. This sequence joins TRBV28 and TRBJ1-3; D may be TRBD1 (6 bases). The germline V and J ends were trimmed by 5 bases and 4 bases, with 9 bases remaining between them. The CDR3 length is 13 residues. The germline V gene has CDR1 MDHEN and CDR2 SYDVKM. The CDR3 DNA follows: TGTGCCAGCAGTCCAGGACAGGGAAACACCATATATTTT. Translating gives CASSPGQGNTIYF.

This clonotype was seen more than once but under ten times. This CDR3 is missing its conserved last phenylalanine or tryptophan, likely due to a read error. The DNA is left out, because the CDR3 cannot be placed on it with certainty; the CDR3 is given as TCRdb lists it. The V call is TRBV25-1, the J call TRBJ2-1; the table's D call TRBD2 went unverified against the DNA. The CDR3 comprises 14 residues, both ends counted. Germline CDR1 reads MGHDK; CDR2 reads SYGVNS. The CDR3 protein is CASSDPSSPLHFGN.

This rearrangement joins TRBV7-8 to TRBJ2-5; either TRBD1 or TRBD2 may supply D (5 bases each). V dropped 4 bases and J dropped 6 bases, with 21 bases sitting between them. Per the germline V gene, CDR1 is SGHVS and CDR2 is FQNEAQ. This CDR3 has 16 amino acids. CDR3 region: CASSSYRDLGIQTQYF. The CDR3 DNA is TGTGCCAGCAGCTCGTATCGGGACCTCGGAATACAGACCCAGTACTTC.

A word on this clonotype: The CDR3 does not end in the conserved phenylalanine or tryptophan, so this is likely a read error. It is unclear where the CDR3 begins or ends on the DNA, so no DNA is shown, and the CDR3 is as TCRdb lists it. V gene TRBV5-6 combines with J gene TRBJ1-5. A total of 16 residues make up the CDR3, ends included. Germline-derived CDR1 and CDR2 are SGHDT and YYEEEE. The CDR3 reads CASSPSGRGDNQPQNI.

Notes on this clonotype: This may be a read error, as it is one base from a much larger clone. This rearrangement joins TRBV27 to TRBJ2-5; perhaps TRBD1 as D (5 bases). The J call is in doubt because the DNA end fits TRBJ2-1 better. The CDR3 runs 12 residues. Germline V gives CDR1 MNHEY, CDR2 SMNVEV (reference sequence). The DNA for the CDR3 is TGTGCCAGCAGTTTATCCCAGGGCGAGCAGTTCTTC. It encodes CASSLSQGEQFF.

This clonotype appeared many times. A much larger clone sits a single nucleotide away, making a read error possible. This chain links TRBV10-3 with TRBJ2-7; 15 positions match TRBD2. The CDR3 extends over 19 amino acids. Germline V gives CDR1 ENHRY, CDR2 SYGVKD. The J segment lost 7 bases and the V segment lost 2 bases, leaving 15 bases of the junction unmatched. The CDR3 protein is CAISESGLAGGQIYNEQYF. CDR3 nucleotides: TGTGCCATCAGTGAGAGCGGACTAGCGGGGGGGCAAATCTACAATGAGCAGTACTTC.

This chain joins TRBV12-3 or TRBV12-4 and TRBJ2-5; D possibly corresponds to TRBD2 (6 bases). V shed 6 bases and J shed 11 bases, with 16 bases lying between them. The CDR3 extends over 12 amino acids. The CDR3 DNA sequence: TGTGCCAGCAGATCGGACCATCGGGAGCAGTACTTC. Protein product: CASRSDHREQYF.

The genes are TRBV7-2 and TRBJ2-7, with 7 bases that match TRBD1. The J call may be in error: the DNA end matches TRBJ2-5 better. The CDR3 length is 13 residues. Looked up from germline, CDR1 is SGHTA and CDR2 is FQGNSA. The CDR3 DNA reads TGTGCCAGCAGCAGGGGGCAGCAAGAGACCCAGTACTTC. This encodes CASSRGQQETQYF.

This clonotype is classed as large. V is TRBV7-6 and J is TRBJ2-5; D call uncertain. V lost 0 bases and J 4 bases, leaving 3 bases between the germline ends. CDR3 size: 12 residues. Germline V gives CDR1 SGHVS, CDR2 FNYEAQ. The CDR3 DNA sequence: TGTGCCAGCAGCTTAGCGGGAGAGACCCAGTACTTC. Translating gives CASSLAGETQYF.

The gene calls are TRBV6-9 and TRBJ1-2, with 11 bases fitting TRBD1. Trimming at V came to 5 bases and at J to 7 bases, leaving 9 bases not matched to a gene. The CDR3 loop spans 15 amino acids. Germline CDR1 MNHGY, CDR2 SVAAGI. The CDR3: CASSPWTGGERGYTF. The DNA for the CDR3 is TGTGCCAGCAGTCCTTGGACAGGGGGCGAACGTGGCTACACCTTC.

A note on this clonotype: One junction end does not reproduce the germline sequence, and a read error may be involved. The chain is built from TRBV7-6 and TRBJ2-1; a possible D gene is TRBD2 (5 bases). CDR1 is SGHVS, CDR2 FNYEAQ, per germline. This CDR3 spans 15 amino acids. Written as DNA, the CDR3 is TGTGCTAGCAGCTTAAGCCCCACGAGGGCCAATGAGCAGTTCTTC. Its translation: CASSLSPTRANEQFF.

This clonotype was counted between two and nine times. The chain is built from TRBV7-6 and TRBJ1-1, with a weak D call TRBD1 (6 bases). Germline lookup yields CDR1 SGHVS and CDR2 FNYEAQ. The CDR3 is 16 amino acids. Trimming pared 5 bases from V and 4 bases from J, leaving 20 bases between. As DNA, the CDR3 is TGTGCCAGCAGCCGGTCTCAAGGGGCAGGGGCCACTGAAGCTTTCTTT. This codes for CASSRSQGAGATEAFF.

This clonotype has more than one count but fewer than ten. This chain links TRBV7-6 with TRBJ2-1, with 12 bases identical to TRBD2. The germline V gene encodes CDR1 SGHVS and CDR2 FNYEAQ. This CDR3 has 17 amino acids. The V and J ends lost 5 bases and 6 bases, in that order; junction bases with no gene match: 11. CDR3 bases: TGTGCCAGCAGCCCTAGCCCTAGCGGGAGGGCCATCAATGAGCAGTTCTTC. This gives the protein CASSPSPSGRAINEQFF. The full variable domain, with the rest looked up from reference TRBV7-6 and TRBJ2-1, is GAGVSQSPRYKVTKRGQDVALRCDPISGHVSLYWYRQALGQGPEFLTYFNYEAQQDKSGLPNDRFSAERPEGSISTLTIQRTEQRDSAMYRCASSPSPSGRAINEQFFGPGTRLTVL.

Points on this clonotype: The conserved final phenylalanine or tryptophan is absent from the CDR3, which likely points to a read error. The DNA is left out, because the CDR3 cannot be placed on it with certainty; the CDR3 is given as TCRdb lists it. The chain joins TRBV10-3 to TRBJ2-6; the listed D gene, TRBD2, was not tested against the DNA. CDR1 and CDR2 from the germline V gene are ENHRY and SYGVKD. With termini counted, the CDR3 has 23 amino acids. The CDR3 loop reads CAIRGTSGIPDTQYFGPGTQGYN.

Turning to this clonotype: Given the absence of the conserved phenylalanine or tryptophan at the CDR3 end, a read error is likely. The DNA is left out, because the CDR3 cannot be placed on it with certainty; the CDR3 is given as TCRdb lists it. The chain uses TRBV6-2 or TRBV6-3 and TRBJ2-6; the table's D call TRBD1 went unverified against the DNA. The CDR3 length is 18 residues, termini included. Per germline, CDR1 MNHEY and CDR2 SVGEGT. The CDR3 sequence: CASRPRGDSSYNEQFFGA.

The chain has TRBV7-9 and TRBJ2-2; 11 nucleotides align to TRBD2. Trimming took 4 bases from V and 10 from J; bases not matched to a gene: 17. CDR3 length: 18 amino acids. Germline V gene sequence: CDR1 SEHNR, CDR2 FQNEAQ (reference sequence). CDR3 residues: CASSSSPGLAAPREELFF. CDR3 nucleotide sequence: TGTGCCAGCAGCTCCTCTCCGGGACTAGCGGCTCCGCGGGAGGAGCTGTTTTTT.

On this clonotype: A junction end diverges from the germline sequence, so it may reflect a read error. The chain combines TRBV6-6 with TRBJ1-5; D is perhaps TRBD1 (6 bases). Germline values: CDR1 MNHNY, CDR2 SVGAGI (reference sequence). The CDR3 consists of 14 residues. In DNA, the CDR3 is TGTGCCAGCAGCTACTGGGGGCGCGGTCAGCCCCAGCATTTT. Residues: CASSYWGRGQPQHF.

A few counts support this clonotype. The rearrangement links TRBV6-6 to TRBJ2-7, with 8 nucleotides matching TRBD1. The J call may be in error: the DNA end matches TRBJ2-1 better. The CDR3 length is 15 residues. Germline-derived CDR1 and CDR2 are MNHNY and SVGAGI (reference sequence). The CDR3 nucleotides are TGTGCCAGCAGTTACTTGGGGACAGGAACTAATGAGCAGTTCTTC. It codes for CASSYLGTGTNEQFF.

The chain employs TRBV12-5 and TRBJ1-2, with D perhaps TRBD1 (5 bases). Germline lookup yields CDR1 LGHNT and CDR2 FRNRAP. Deletions cut 6 bases from V and 8 bases from J, with 16 bases between. CDR3 length: 13 amino acids. The CDR3 DNA reads TGTGCTAGTGGCTTAGGCGGGGGTCGGGGCTACACCTTC. Protein product: CASGLGGGRGYTF.

The V and J genes are TRBV7-6 and TRBJ2-1; 7 bases match TRBD2. The better agreement between TRBJ2-5 and the DNA end casts doubt on the J call. This CDR3 contains 14 residues. Germline V gene lookup returns CDR1 SGHVS and CDR2 FNYEAQ. The CDR3 region has the DNA TGTGCCAGCAGCTGGGGAGGGCAGAAAGAGACCCAGTACTTC. This encodes CASSWGGQKETQYF.

CDR3 region: CAISDTGTSSYEQYF. As DNA, the CDR3 is TGTGCCATCAGTGACACGGGAACCAGCTCCTACGAGCAGTACTTC. This chain joins TRBV10-3 and TRBJ2-7, with D possibly matching TRBD2 (5 bases). V was cut by 3 bases and J by 0 bases, with 12 bases left in between. CDR1 is ENHRY, CDR2 SYGVKD, per germline. CDR3 length: 15 residues.

This chain uses TRBV28 with TRBJ2-7; 14 nucleotides line up with TRBD2. The DNA end favors TRBJ2-1, so the J call may be wrong. In germline, CDR1 is MDHEN, CDR2 SYDVKM. This CDR3 comprises 19 residues. CDR3: CASSLSWTSGRFSYNEQFF. As DNA, the CDR3 is TGTGCCAGCAGTTTATCTTGGACTAGCGGGAGGTTCTCCTACAATGAGCAGTTCTTC.